The next 22 T cell receptor beta chains were all read from a single sample in a study of technical replicates of blood from a handful of donors. Profiling relied on immunoSEQ multiplex PCR, and the TCRdb table lists in-frame clones only, not all of them. The sample has more than 55,000 clones; roughly 92% are singletons. The source material was T cells isolated from PBMCs. Receptors were obtained from a human donor in good health.

The chain has TRBV4-3 and TRBJ2-1; 15 bases match TRBD2. This CDR3 contains 18 residues. Germline V lookup: CDR1 LGHNA, CDR2 YSLEER. J lost 0 bases, V lost 0 bases, and 0 bases had no gene match. For the CDR3, the DNA is TGCGCCAGCAGCCAAGAGGGACTAGCGGGGGGCTCCTACAATGAGCAGTTCTTC. Translating gives CASSQEGLAGGSYNEQFF.

This clone was seen only once. The V gene is TRBV7-2, the J gene TRBJ2-5; weak D call: TRBD2 (6 bases). There are 14 residues in the CDR3. The V gene's germline CDR1 is SGHTA and CDR2 FQGNSA. Between the trimmed V and J ends, which lost 5 bases and 1 base, there was a span of 11 bases. CDR3 DNA sequence: TGTGCCAGCAGCATTAGCGGAACCCAAGAGACCCAGTACTTC. This encodes CASSISGTQETQYF.

The genes are TRBV19 and TRBJ1-1; maybe TRBD1 (5 bases). This CDR3 region has 13 residues. With 5 bases removed from V and 3 bases from J, the gap between germline ends came to 10 bases. Per germline, CDR1 LNHDA and CDR2 SQIVND (reference sequence). The CDR3 sequence: CASSVTADTEAFF. CDR3 bases: TGTGCCAGTAGTGTGACAGCAGACACTGAAGCTTTCTTT.

The gene calls are TRBV19 and TRBJ2-1; TRBD2 agrees at 8 bases. The CDR3 is made up of 14 amino acids. J was trimmed by 5 bases and V by 7 bases; bases with no gene match: 7. Germline CDR1 reads LNHDA; CDR2 reads SQIVND (reference sequence). Here the CDR3 reads CASIGTRGNNEQFF. The CDR3 DNA is TGTGCCAGTATCGGGACTAGAGGAAACAATGAGCAGTTCTTC.

The chain combines TRBV6-1 with TRBJ1-4; D call uncertain. CDR3 length equals 13 residues. With 7 bases removed from V and 6 bases from J, the gap between germline ends came to 12 bases. The V gene's germline CDR1 is MNHNS and CDR2 SASEGT. The CDR3 protein is CASTATLDEKLFF. The CDR3 coding sequence is TGTGCCAGCACTGCTACTCTCGATGAAAAACTGTTTTTT.

J is TRBJ2-1 and V is TRBV5-4; D not certain. V lost 2 bases and J lost 7, with 16 bases in between. Germline CDR1 is SGHNT and CDR2 is YYREEE (reference sequence). The CDR3 is 15 residues long. CDR3 bases: TGTGCCAGCAGCTTATCAGTTGCAGTTGGTAATGAGCAGTTCTTC. Protein product: CASSLSVAVGNEQFF.

V is TRBV2 and J is TRBJ2-7, with 7 bases matching TRBD2. Per germline, CDR1 SNHLY and CDR2 FYNNEI. This CDR3 is built from 14 residues. Trimming at V came to 4 bases and at J to 5 bases, leaving 8 bases not matched to a gene. The CDR3 is CASSGGRAVDEQYF. The DNA for the CDR3 is TGTGCCAGCAGTGGTGGGAGGGCCGTCGACGAGCAGTACTTC.

The chain uses TRBV18 and TRBJ2-2; D perhaps matches TRBD2 (6 bases). Germline loops: CDR1 KGHSH, CDR2 LQKENI. The CDR3 extends over 13 amino acids. Trimming cost V 0 bases and J 7 bases, with 6 bases left between them. The CDR3 loop is CASSPPGSGELFF. The CDR3 DNA sequence: TGTGCCAGCTCACCACCCGGGAGCGGGGAGCTGTTTTTT.

The chain employs TRBV14 and TRBJ1-2; D unclear. The germline CDR1 and CDR2 sequences are SGHDN and FVKESK. The CDR3 length is 14 residues. V lost 4 bases to trimming and J lost 5 bases, with 14 bases between them. CDR3 protein: CASSPRSNLYGYTF. The CDR3 nucleotides are TGTGCCAGCAGCCCTAGATCGAACCTATATGGCTACACCTTC.

The gene calls are TRBV6-5 and TRBJ2-7, with 7 bases that match TRBD1. V dropped 0 bases and J dropped 5; count of bases not matched to a gene: 7. Germline V gene data show CDR1 as MNHEY and CDR2 as SVGAGI. The CDR3 runs to 15 residues. CDR3 sequence reads: CASSYSVYRGNEQYF. The DNA of the CDR3 is TGTGCCAGCAGTTACTCGGTTTACAGGGGTAACGAGCAGTACTTC.

Concerning this clone itself: One end of the junction is discordant with germline, which a read error may explain. V gene TRBV7-7 combines with J gene TRBJ1-1; D gene ambiguous. CDR3 length: 13 amino acids. Germline assignment: CDR1 SSHAT and CDR2 FNYEAQ (reference sequence). The CDR3 DNA reads as TGTGCTAGCAGCCCTAGCATGAACACTGAAGCTTTCTTT. Amino acid sequence: CASSPSMNTEAFF.

The rearrangement links TRBV28 to TRBJ1-5, with 10 positions matching TRBD1. This CDR3 contains 17 residues. Trimming at V came to 5 bases and at J to 0 bases, leaving 7 bases not matched to a gene. Germline CDR1 MDHEN, CDR2 SYDVKM. In DNA, the CDR3 is TGTGCCAGCAGTCCTACCGGGACAGGGGTTAGCAATCAGCCCCAGCATTTT. It specifies CASSPTGTGVSNQPQHF.

In its sample, this clone was seen once. This chain uses TRBV7-6 with TRBJ2-7; 13 nucleotides line up with TRBD2. Losses at the gene ends were 6 bases for V and 2 bases for J; bases not matched to a gene: 4. This CDR3 comprises 15 residues. Looked up from germline, CDR1 is SGHVS and CDR2 is FNYEAQ. As DNA, the CDR3 is TGTGCCAGCAGGTCCGGGACTAGCGGGGCCTACGAGCAGTACTTC. Encoded protein: CASRSGTSGAYEQYF.

The chain joins TRBV2 to TRBJ2-1; TRBD2 agrees at 10 bases. The V and J ends lost 2 bases and 9 bases, in that order; junction bases with no gene match: 7. This CDR3 is 15 amino acids long. The germline gives CDR1 SNHLY, CDR2 FYNNEI. DNA for the CDR3: TGTGCCAGCAGTGAACAACTAGCGGGATTAGTTGAGCAGTTCTTC. It yields the protein CASSEQLAGLVEQFF. The full variable domain, its missing parts supplied by reference TRBV2 and TRBJ2-1, is EPEVTQTPSHQVTQMGQEVILRCVPISNHLYFYWYRQILGQKVEFLVSFYNNEISEKSEIFDDQFSVERPDGSNFTLKIRSTKLEDSAMYFCASSEQLAGLVEQFFGPGTRLTVL.

The V call is TRBV30, the J call TRBJ1-4, with D perhaps TRBD1 (6 bases). V was pared by 0 bases and J by 7 bases, with 9 bases between. Germline V gives CDR1 GTSNPN, CDR2 SVGIG (reference sequence). The CDR3 loop spans 13 amino acids. The CDR3 reads CAWSVGGGEKLFF. In nucleotides, the CDR3 is TGTGCCTGGAGTGTAGGGGGTGGTGAAAAACTGTTTTTT.

The chain is built from TRBV7-2 and TRBJ1-5; D not certain. In germline, CDR1 is SGHTA, CDR2 FQGNSA. The CDR3 sequence is 15 residues long. With 3 bases removed from V and 7 bases from J, the gap between germline ends came to 16 bases. The CDR3 nucleotides read TGTGCCAGCAGCTTTAAAGTTTTAGGGAGGCAGCCCCAGCATTTT. It translates to CASSFKVLGRQPQHF.

This chain joins TRBV20-1 and TRBJ2-1; D gene unclear. Germline V gives CDR1 DFQATT, CDR2 SNEGSKA (reference sequence). The CDR3 contains 11 residues. Trimming stripped 3 bases from V and 7 bases from J, with 7 bases between. The CDR3 loop reads CSASSGNEQFF. In DNA, the CDR3 is TGCAGTGCTAGTTCCGGGAATGAGCAGTTCTTC.

This clone was found once. V and J are TRBV9 and TRBJ2-1; TRBD2 matches at 15 bases. The CDR3 spans 17 residues. CDR1 and CDR2 from the germline V gene are SGDLS and YYNGEE. V shed 3 bases, J shed 7 bases, and the junction held 8 bases outside the gene matches. This CDR3 reads CASSDRTSGRAVNEQFF. As DNA, the CDR3 is TGTGCCAGCAGCGACCGGACTAGCGGGAGGGCCGTGAATGAGCAGTTCTTC.

The chain carries TRBV29-1 and TRBJ2-1, with TRBD2 matching 9 bases. Germline V gene sequence: CDR1 SQVTM, CDR2 ANQGSEA. This CDR3 has 23 residues. The V segment lost 0 bases and the J segment 6 bases; nucleotides outside the gene matches: 30. The CDR3 region is CSVEDLPRRFASLGTSPLNEQFF. CDR3 bases: TGCAGCGTTGAAGATTTGCCCCGCAGATTTGCCAGCCTCGGGACTAGCCCCCTCAATGAGCAGTTCTTC.

The chain recombines TRBV19 with TRBJ1-1, with D possibly TRBD1 on 6 matching bases. The V gene's germline CDR1 is LNHDA and CDR2 SQIVND (reference sequence). Trimming cost V 4 bases and J 0 bases, with 9 bases left between them. CDR3 length: 14 amino acids. The CDR3 region has the DNA TGTGCCAGTAGTAAGGGGGAGATGAACACTGAAGCTTTCTTT. Translating it yields CASSKGEMNTEAFF.

The J gene is TRBJ1-5, the V gene TRBV7-9, with D possibly matching TRBD1 (5 bases). With 5 bases removed from V and 7 bases from J, the gap between germline ends came to 18 bases. Per the germline V gene, CDR1 is SEHNR and CDR2 is FQNEAQ (reference sequence). There are 15 residues in the CDR3. Here the CDR3 reads CASSRDQVGEQPQHF. Written as DNA, the CDR3 is TGTGCCAGCAGCCGAGACCAAGTAGGGGAACAGCCCCAGCATTTT.

The chain recombines TRBV21-1 with TRBJ1-2; the table calls TRBD1, which could not be checked here. TRBV21-1 is a pseudogene. CDR3 length equals 14 residues. The CDR3: CASSKAGTAYGYTF. DNA of the CDR3: TGTGCCAGCAGCAAAGCAGGGACAGCCTATGGCTACACCTTC.